A selection of T cell receptor beta chains follows, all from one sample in a study of CD8+ T cells in alopecia areata. TCRdb's table, derived via immunoSEQ multiplex PCR, lists solely in-frame clones and lacks some. The table lists 100,000 to 150,000 clones, roughly 54% of them singletons. Specimen: CD4+ T cells sorted from blood, collected at week 0. The receptor set was obtained from a human donor with alopecia areata. The CDR3 runs from the conserved cysteine through the conserved F or W. Fields, in order: D gene, J gene, V gene, clone size, CDR3 DNA, CDR3 protein. A D gene is named only where the DNA matches it firmly. For some rows the clone size is stated as once, few or many, or as a class when expanded; others skip it.

>TRBD1|TRBJ1-1|TRBV7-9|-
TGTGCCAGCAGCCTAGCTAGGGACAGGGTATTGGACACTGAAGCTTTCTTT
CASSLARDRVLDTEAFF
>-|TRBJ2-2|TRBV4-2|-
TGTGCCAGCAGCCAAGATCCGGACACCGGGGAGCTGTTTTTT
CASSQDPDTGELFF
>TRBD1|TRBJ1-2|TRBV7-9|-
TGTGCCAGCAGCTGGGGGGACAGCCGAATCTCGTTGGGCTACACCTTC
CASSWGDSRISLGYTF
>-|TRBJ2-3|TRBV7-8|-
TGTGCCAGCAGCTTAGCCGTTATAGGGGATACGCAGTATTTT
CASSLAVIGDTQYF
>-|TRBJ1-5|TRBV2|-
TGTGCCAGCAGTGTAGAGGATCAGCCCCAGCATTTT
CASSVEDQPQHF
>-|TRBJ2-3|TRBV25-1|-
TGTGCCAGCACGGGACTCCACACAGATACGCAGTATTTT
CASTGLHTDTQYF
>TRBD1|TRBJ1-5|TRBV28|few
TGTGCCAGCAGGATAGGACAGGGGTATCAGCCCCAGCATTTT
CASRIGQGYQPQHF
>-|TRBJ2-3|TRBV19|-
TGTGCCAGTAGTATAGATCCTCTCAAGGATACGCAGTATTTT
CASSIDPLKDTQYF
>-|TRBJ2-7|TRBV15|-
TGTGCCACCAGCAGATCTCAGGGAAGCTCCTACGAGCAGTACTTC
CATSRSQGSSYEQYF
>-|TRBJ1-6|TRBV5-5|few
TGTGCCAGCAGCCCAGGACAGTATAATTCACCCCTCCACTTT
CASSPGQYNSPLHF
>-|TRBJ1-6|TRBV7-3|-
TGTGCCAGCAGCCTTGCAGGCAGGCTTTCACCCCTCCACTTT
CASSLAGRLSPLHF
>-|TRBJ2-7|TRBV2|-
TGTGCCAGCAAAGGAGGGGGCAACAACGAGCAGTACTTC
CASKGGGNNEQYF
>-|TRBJ2-6|TRBV2|-
TGTGCCAGCAGTGACGACGCCGCCAGCTCTGGGGCCAACGTCCTGACTTTC
CASSDDAASSGANVLTF
>-|TRBJ2-1|TRBV7-2|-
TGTGCCAGCAGCTCCCGGGAGAAACATGAGCAGTTCTTC
CASSSREKHEQFF
>TRBD2|TRBJ2-7|TRBV2|few
TGTGCCAGCAGTTTGATTAGCGGGATGGACGAGCAGTACTTC
CASSLISGMDEQYF
>TRBD1|TRBJ2-7|TRBV4-1|few
TGCGCCAGCAGCCAAGAAGGGACAGGGCACGAGCAGTACTTC
CASSQEGTGHEQYF
>-|TRBJ1-4|TRBV2|-
TGTGCCAGCCTCCGGACCTCATCAGGCGAAAAACTGTTTTTT
CASLRTSSGEKLFF
>TRBD1|TRBJ1-2|TRBV7-2|-
TGTGCCAGCAGCTTGGACAGGATCGAAGGCTACACCTTC
CASSLDRIEGYTF
>-|TRBJ2-3|TRBV7-8|-
TGTGCCAGCAGCTATTTTTCAGCAGAGGGAACGAACACAGATACGCAGTATTTT
CASSYFSAEGTNTDTQYF
>-|TRBJ2-7|TRBV6-5|-
TGTGCCAGCAGTAACGGGTTTTACTACGAGCAGTACTTC
CASSNGFYYEQYF
>-|TRBJ1-4|TRBV4-3|-
TGCGCCAGCAGCCAAGGAAGGTCGCTCACTAATGAAAAACTGTTTTTT
CASSQGRSLTNEKLFF
>-|TRBJ1-2|TRBV19|few
TGTGCCAGTACCGAGGGTGCTAACTATGGCTACACCTTC
CASTEGANYGYTF
>-|TRBJ1-1|TRBV9|few
TGTGCCAGCAGCGTTTCCCCAATTACTGAAGCTTTCTTT
CASSVSPITEAFF
>-|TRBJ1-2|TRBV7-8|-
TGTGCCAGCAGCCGGCAACAGGGAGTCTATGGCTACACCTTC
CASSRQQGVYGYTF
>-|TRBJ1-1|TRBV6-1|-
TGTGCCAGCTGGGGGGGCACGGCCTACCTCACTGAAGCTTTCTTT
CASWGGTAYLTEAFF
>TRBD2|TRBJ2-3|TRBV7-9|once
TGTGCCAGCAGCTTACTAGCGGGAGGCGGTGATACGCAGTATTTT
CASSLLAGGGDTQYF
>-|TRBJ1-2|TRBV4-2|-
TGTGCCAGCAGCCAAGAAGAACAGGGTTATGGCTACACCTTC
CASSQEEQGYGYTF
>-|TRBJ2-5|TRBV30|-
TGTGCCTGGACCCCCTTGGACGAGACCCAGTACTTC
CAWTPLDETQYF
>-|TRBJ1-5|TRBV7-2|-
TGTGCCAGCAGCTTAGCGAGTCAGGGTTATAGCAATCAGCCCCAGCATTTT
CASSLASQGYSNQPQHF
>TRBD1|TRBJ1-4|TRBV5-1|-
TGCGCCAGCAGCCTACAGGGGACTACTGAAAAACTGTTTTTT
CASSLQGTTEKLFF
>-|TRBJ2-5|TRBV9|once
TGTGCCAGCAGCGTAGGGGTAGCGGAACAAGAGACCCAGTACTTC
CASSVGVAEQETQYF
>-|TRBJ2-7|TRBV18|-
TGTGCCAGCTCACCACAGCCAGGCTACGAGCAGTACTTC
CASSPQPGYEQYF
>-|TRBJ1-2|TRBV7-2|-
TGTGCCAGCAGCCCTTATAGGGGGAGCCTGAACTATGGCTACACCTTC
CASSPYRGSLNYGYTF
>-|TRBJ2-3|TRBV4-1|few
TGCGCCAGCAGCCAAGGGCATGCAGATACGCAGTATTTT
CASSQGHADTQYF
>-|TRBJ2-7|TRBV4-3|few
TGCGCCAGCAGCCAAGATTGGGGCATTCTCTACGAGCAGTACTTC
CASSQDWGILYEQYF
>TRBD1|TRBJ2-1|TRBV18|few
TGTGCCAGCTCATCCGTTGAGGCAGGGGGCCTGAACAATGAGCAGTTCTTC
CASSSVEAGGLNNEQFF
>-|TRBJ2-7|TRBV7-2|-
TGTGCCAGCAGCCCTCCGGCAGGGACCTACGAGCAGTACTTC
CASSPPAGTYEQYF
>TRBD1|TRBJ1-2|TRBV29-1|-
TGCAGCGGATCCCTGACAGGGACGGGCTCCTATGGCTACACCTTC
CSGSLTGTGSYGYTF
>-|TRBJ2-1|TRBV7-3|-
TGTGCCAGCAGCCCCCCGGGGGCAACAGAGCAGTTCTTC
CASSPPGATEQFF
>TRBD2|TRBJ2-5|TRBV2|-
TGTGCCAGCAGTGAAGATCCTAGCGGGAACCAAGAGACCCAGTACTTC
CASSEDPSGNQETQYF
>-|TRBJ2-1|TRBV28|-
TGTGCCAGCAGTTTATACAATGAGCAGTTCTTC
CASSLYNEQFF
>-|TRBJ1-5|TRBV6-5|-
TGTGCCAGCAGTTACAAACGGGGACAGCCCCAGCATTTT
CASSYKRGQPQHF
>-|TRBJ2-7|TRBV7-9|-
TGTGCCAGCAGCGACATCGGACAGTCCCGCTCCTACGAGCAGTACTTC
CASSDIGQSRSYEQYF
>TRBD2|TRBJ2-5|TRBV7-2|few
TGTGCCAGCAGTAAGAGAGCGGGGCCAGAGACCCAGTACTTC
CASSKRAGPETQYF
>-|TRBJ1-1|TRBV4-3|few
TGCGCCAGCAGCCAAGATCTCGGGGTCACTGAAGCTTTCTTT
CASSQDLGVTEAFF
>TRBD1|TRBJ2-2|TRBV5-4|few
TGTGCCAGCCGCCCCGGGACAGTAACCGGGGAGCTGTTTTTT
CASRPGTVTGELFF
>-|TRBJ1-1|TRBV18|-
TGTGCCAGCTCACCAAGAGGGGAGGGGTCCACTGAAGCTTTCTTT
CASSPRGEGSTEAFF
>TRBD1|TRBJ2-5|TRBV2|-
TGTGCCGTCTGGACAGGGGGCCGAGAGACCCAGTACTTC
CAVWTGGRETQYF
>-|TRBJ2-7|TRBV2|-
TGTGCCAGCAGTGAAGACGGACATCCCTACGAGCAGTACTTC
CASSEDGHPYEQYF
>-|TRBJ2-5|TRBV9|-
TGTGCCAGCAGCGCAGACAGCACCGAAGAGACCCAGTACTTC
CASSADSTEETQYF
>-|TRBJ1-1|TRBV7-8|-
TGTGCCAGCAGCATGGGACCTTCGGGGGTGGCCTTCTTT
CASSMGPSGVAFF
>-|TRBJ2-1|TRBV5-6|-
TGTGCCAGCAGCGAGGTCATGGGGCGGCAGTTCTTC
CASSEVMGRQFF
>TRBD1|TRBJ2-3|TRBV30|-
TGTGCCTGGAGTCCCCCCAGGGGGAACGCAGATACGCAGTATTTT
CAWSPPRGNADTQYF